These T cell receptor beta chains were read from a single sample in a study of blood T cell repertoires in COVID-19. This table comes from immunoSEQ multiplex PCR, and its TCRdb copy is limited to in-frame clones, with some not included. The sample lists under 150,000 clones, just over 90% occurring once. The sample consisted of peripheral blood. These receptors all come from a human donor with active COVID-19. The donor label of this sample is uncertain. CDR3s include the opening cysteine and the closing phenylalanine or tryptophan. A D gene is named only where the DNA matches it firmly. Clone size is shown for a subset of rows, as once, few, many or a class of expanded clone.

CDR3 protein | CDR3 DNA | J gene | V gene | clone size | D gene
CASSQGPGEAFF | TGTGCCAGCAGCCAAGGGCCAGGTGAAGCTTTCTTT | TRBJ1-1 | TRBV3-1/TRBV3-2 | - | -
CASSPPGLAGSQYF | TGTGCCAGCAGCCCACCGGGACTAGCGGGGTCGCAGTATTTT | TRBJ2-3 | TRBV5-6 | once | TRBD2
CASSPRVEGGGNTIYF | TGTGCCAGCAGCCCTAGAGTTGAGGGCGGCGGAAACACCATATATTTT | TRBJ1-3 | TRBV11-2 | - | -
CASSLGAEGNYEQYF | TGTGCCAGCAGTTTAGGGGCAGAAGGGAACTACGAGCAGTACTTC | TRBJ2-7 | TRBV28 | - | -
CAWTPGGTAYEQYF | TGTGCCTGGACCCCGGGTGGGACAGCTTACGAGCAGTACTTC | TRBJ2-7 | TRBV30 | - | TRBD1
CASRQGPGELFF | TGTGCCAGCAGGCAGGGCCCCGGGGAGCTGTTTTTT | TRBJ2-2 | TRBV5-4 | - | -
CATSDGGYEQFF | TGTGCCACCAGTGATGGGGGGTATGAGCAGTTCTTC | TRBJ2-1 | TRBV24-1 | - | -
CASSRWAGFSYGYTF | TGCGCCAGCAGCCGTTGGGCAGGGTTTTCCTATGGCTACACCTTC | TRBJ1-2 | TRBV4-3 | - | -
CASSPGGREAGNSPLHF | TGTGCCAGCAGCCCAGGGGGCAGGGAGGCAGGTAATTCACCCCTCCACTTT | TRBJ1-6 | TRBV7-3 | - | TRBD1
CASSLTLAGYDEQFF | TGTGCCAGCAGCCTCACACTAGCGGGGTATGATGAGCAGTTCTTC | TRBJ2-1 | TRBV11-2 | - | TRBD2
CASSRPTGSGANVLTF | TGTGCCAGCTCACGACCGACAGGGTCTGGGGCCAACGTCCTGACTTTC | TRBJ2-6 | TRBV18 | once | TRBD1
CATSRALGGSSYEQYF | TGTGCCACCAGCAGGGCCTTAGGAGGTAGCTCCTACGAGCAGTACTTC | TRBJ2-7 | TRBV15 | - | -
CASSRQVNTEAFF | TGTGCCAGCAGTAGACAGGTAAACACTGAAGCTTTCTTT | TRBJ1-1 | TRBV28 | - | -